The 26 T cell receptor beta chains listed next were all sequenced from one sample in a study of beta chain features in type 1 diabetes. Study outcomes and limitations: Within each of all four CD4+ subsets, Type 1 diabetes patients had TCRB CDR3s that were moderately but significantly shorter.

These receptors lack a known antigen. Reverse transcribing all isolated RNA meant expressed TCRB transcripts were sequenced. The repertoire was sequenced with immunoSEQ multiplex PCR; TCRdb's copy has only in-frame clones and lacks some. The repertoire holds 250,000 to 300,000 clones, with roughly 13% as singletons. Sequencing was carried out using naive CD4+ T cells from blood. The receptor set was obtained from a man aged 25-45 years with type 1 diabetes.

A few counts support this clone. The chain is built from TRBV19 and TRBJ2-7, with TRBD2 as a possible D gene (6 bases). The CDR3 sequence is 13 residues long. Looked up from germline, CDR1 is LNHDA and CDR2 is SQIVND (reference sequence). V lost 10 bases and J 2 bases, leaving 15 bases between the germline ends. The CDR3 nucleotides read TGTGCCACCCGAAGACTAGGAACCTACGAGCAGTACTTC. This sequence encodes CATRRLGTYEQYF.

This clone was found a few times. The chain has TRBV7-9 and TRBJ2-7, with D perhaps matching TRBD2 (6 bases). Germline V CDR1 and CDR2: SEHNR, FQNEAQ (reference sequence). V was pared by 5 bases and J by 3 bases, with 17 bases between. The CDR3 totals 15 residues. CDR3: CASSPGGVRSYEQYF. DNA of the CDR3: TGTGCCAGCAGCCCTGGCGGGGTTAGGAGCTACGAGCAGTACTTC. Drawing the rest from reference TRBV7-9 and TRBJ2-7, the complete variable domain is DTGVSQNPRHKITKRGQNVTFRCDPISEHNRLYWYRQTLGQGPEFLTYFQNEAQLEKSRLLSDRFSAERPKGSFSTLEIQRTEQGDSAMYLCASSPGGVRSYEQYFGPGTRLTVT.

This clone occurred a few times. The chain couples TRBV5-1 to TRBJ2-1; perhaps TRBD1 as D (5 bases). Germline CDR1 reads SGHRS; CDR2 reads YFSETQ. V lost 7 bases, J lost 6 bases, and 14 bases lay in between. The CDR3 runs 13 residues. This CDR3 reads CASVLDSPNEQFF. The DNA for the CDR3 is TGCGCCAGCGTCCTAGACAGCCCCAATGAGCAGTTCTTC.

This clone was observed a handful of times. This rearrangement joins TRBV5-1 to TRBJ2-1; D is perhaps TRBD1 (5 bases). This CDR3 comprises 15 residues. Germline values: CDR1 SGHRS, CDR2 YFSETQ. Trimming cost V 2 bases and J 2 bases, with 11 bases left between them. The CDR3 bases are TGCGCCAGCAGCTTAAGTAGGGGCCCCTACAATGAGCAGTTCTTC. This encodes CASSLSRGPYNEQFF. Variable domain in full (rest from reference TRBV5-1 and TRBJ2-1): KAGVTQTPRYLIKTRGQQVTLSCSPISGHRSVSWYQQTPGQGLQFLFEYFSETQRNKGNFPGRFSGRQFSNSRSEMNVSTLELGDSALYLCASSLSRGPYNEQFFGPGTRLTVL.

The V and J genes are TRBV29-1 and TRBJ1-5; 9 bases line up with TRBD1. CDR3 length equals 13 residues. Looked up from germline, CDR1 is SQVTM and CDR2 is ANQGSEA. V trimming: 8 bases; J trimming: 5 bases; junction bases outside the gene matches: 7. The CDR3 bases are TGCAGCCCGTGGGACAGGGTGGATCAGCCCCAGCATTTT. Translated: CSPWDRVDQPQHF.

The genes are TRBV18 and TRBJ2-1, with D unresolved. Germline V CDR1 and CDR2: KGHSH, LQKENI. V lost 4 bases, J lost 0 bases, and 10 bases lay in between. The CDR3 covers 15 residues. The CDR3: CASSRETFSYNEQFF. DNA for the CDR3: TGTGCCAGCTCACGAGAGACATTCTCCTACAATGAGCAGTTCTTC.

The CDR3: CASELAGVFGEQFF. The CDR3 DNA sequence: TGTGCCAGCGAACTAGCGGGAGTTTTCGGCGAGCAGTTCTTC. J is TRBJ2-1 and V is TRBV5-4; 11 bases line up with TRBD2. With V trimmed by 7 bases and J by 10 bases, 10 bases remained unmatched. The CDR3 is made up of 14 amino acids. Looked up from germline, CDR1 is SGHNT and CDR2 is YYREEE (reference sequence).

This clone was counted between two and nine times. The chain joins TRBV28 to TRBJ2-5, with D uncertain. This CDR3 region has 13 residues. Trimming took 3 bases from V and 5 from J, leaving 10 bases between them. Germline assignment: CDR1 MDHEN and CDR2 SYDVKM. CDR3 sequence reads: CASSFALEETQYF. In DNA form, the CDR3 reads TGTGCCAGCAGTTTCGCGCTCGAGGAGACCCAGTACTTC.

The genes are TRBV5-1 and TRBJ2-7; weak D call: TRBD1 (7 bases). Germline CDR1 SGHRS, CDR2 YFSETQ. Trimming removed 1 base at V and 2 bases at J, with 10 bases between. The length of the CDR3 is 14 residues. Here the CDR3 DNA reads TGCGCCAGCAGCTTGACAGGGGAGGCCTACGAGCAGTACTTC. The encoded protein is CASSLTGEAYEQYF.

This clone was picked up a small number of times. The DNA for the CDR3 is TGTGCCAGCAGTCGCTGGACAACTAATGAGCAGTTCTTC. Translating gives CASSRWTTNEQFF. The chain has TRBV6-5 and TRBJ2-1; a possible D gene is TRBD1 (5 bases). V was pared by 5 bases and J by 7 bases, with 12 bases between. The germline gives CDR1 MNHEY, CDR2 SVGAGI. The CDR3 has 13 residues.

This chain connects TRBV7-9 to TRBJ2-1; the D is unclear. The CDR3 covers 11 residues. Germline loops: CDR1 SEHNR, CDR2 FQNEAQ (reference sequence). Trimming cost V 3 bases and J 8 bases, with 5 bases left between them. Written as DNA, the CDR3 is TGTGCCAGCAGCTTGGGCCATGAGCAGTTCTTC. It is translated as CASSLGHEQFF.

V gene TRBV10-3 combines with J gene TRBJ2-3; tentatively, D is TRBD2 (6 bases). This CDR3 contains 11 residues. Germline loops: CDR1 ENHRY, CDR2 SYGVKD. Trimming left V 11 bases short and J 5 bases short, with 11 bases between. The CDR3 loop reads CAVQAGDTQYF. CDR3 nucleotides: TGTGCCGTCCAAGCGGGAGATACGCAGTATTTT.

The chain carries TRBV20-1 and TRBJ2-5; D remains ambiguous. Trimming removed 7 bases from V and 5 bases from J, with 11 bases in between. Per germline, CDR1 DFQATT and CDR2 SNEGSKA (reference sequence). This CDR3 contains 11 residues. The CDR3 DNA is TGCAGTGGAAACGAGTGGGAGACCCAGTACTTC. Translated, it gives CSGNEWETQYF.

This clone is a singleton in its sample. The CDR3, as DNA: TGTGCCAGTAGTCCCCGGACTAGCGGGCCCTACGAGCAGTACTTC. Residues: CASSPRTSGPYEQYF. This chain joins TRBV19 and TRBJ2-7; TRBD2 agrees at 11 bases. Looked up from germline, CDR1 is LNHDA and CDR2 is SQIVND (reference sequence). This CDR3 is built from 15 residues. V shed 5 bases, J shed 2 bases, and the junction held 5 bases outside the gene matches.

Concerning this clone: Within the sample, other DNA sequences also encode this same CDR3. V is TRBV9 and J is TRBJ2-5; 12 bases agree with TRBD2. In germline, CDR1 is SGDLS, CDR2 YYNGEE. V shed 0 bases and J 2 bases; nucleotides not matched to a gene: 2. The CDR3 runs 16 residues. The CDR3 sequence: CASSVGGLAGQETQYF. CDR3 DNA: TGTGCCAGCAGCGTAGGTGGACTAGCGGGACAAGAGACCCAGTACTTC.

The chain couples TRBV11-1 to TRBJ2-5; the D gene is possibly TRBD2 (6 bases). Trimming left V 2 bases short and J 5 bases short, with 15 bases between. Germline CDR1 and CDR2: SGHAT and FQDESV (reference sequence). There are 15 residues in the CDR3. The CDR3 coding sequence is TGTGCCAGCAGCTTACAGGCGGGAACGGCGGAGACCCAGTACTTC. Protein sequence: CASSLQAGTAETQYF. Filled out from reference TRBV11-1 and TRBJ2-5, the complete variable domain reads EAEVAQSPRYKITEKSQAVAFWCDPISGHATLYWYRQILGQGPELLVQFQDESVVDDSQLPKDRFSAERLKGVDSTLKIQPAELGDSAMYLCASSLQAGTAETQYFGPGTRLLVL.

J is TRBJ2-1 and V is TRBV5-1; D is unresolved. V was shortened by 0 bases and J by 1 base, with 2 bases between the two germline ends. CDR3 length: 13 amino acids. In germline, CDR1 is SGHRS, CDR2 YFSETQ. The CDR3 is CASSLASYNEQFF. The CDR3 bases are TGCGCCAGCAGCTTGGCGTCCTACAATGAGCAGTTCTTC.

This clone was seen more than once but under ten times. This sequence joins TRBV29-1 and TRBJ2-7; D might be TRBD1 (6 bases). The CDR3 totals 15 residues. Germline V CDR1 and CDR2: SQVTM, ANQGSEA. Trimming stripped 2 bases from V and 4 bases from J, with 18 bases between. CDR3 DNA sequence: TGCAGCGTTGAAACAACCGGGACACCTTTTTACGAGCAGTACTTC. Protein product: CSVETTGTPFYEQYF.

This clone was seen more than once but under ten times. V usage is TRBV7-2 and J usage is TRBJ2-1; TRBD2 matches 9 bases. J gave up 14 bases and V 0 bases, and 11 bases lay outside the gene matches. There are 15 residues in the CDR3. Germline CDR1 reads SGHTA; CDR2 reads FQGNSA. The CDR3 spells CASSLAIATGTSKFF. The CDR3 DNA is TGTGCCAGCAGCTTAGCTATTGCCACCGGGACTAGCAAGTTCTTC. The full variable domain, its missing parts supplied by reference TRBV7-2 and TRBJ2-1, is GAGVSQSPSNKVTEKGKDVELRCDPISGHTALYWYRQSLGQGLEFLIYFQGNSAPDKSGLPSDRFSAERTGGSVSTLTIQRTQQEDSAVYLCASSLAIATGTSKFFGPGTRLTVL.

The rearrangement links TRBV7-3 to TRBJ2-2, with D perhaps TRBD2 (6 bases). CDR1 SGHTA and CDR2 FQGTGA come from the germline V gene. V dropped 2 bases and J dropped 6 bases, with 16 bases sitting between them. This CDR3 has 16 residues. For the CDR3, the DNA is TGTGCCAGCAGCTTACAATCCGGGAGAGGGGCCGGGGAGCTGTTTTTT. Translated, it gives CASSLQSGRGAGELFF.

This clone was counted only a few times. The chain is built from TRBV7-3 and TRBJ2-2; the match to TRBD2 covers 11 bases. CDR3 length: 16 amino acids. V gave up 0 bases and J gave up 6 bases; unmatched junction bases: 3. Per the germline V gene, CDR1 is SGHTA and CDR2 is FQGTGA. CDR3 nucleotides: TGTGCCAGCAGCTTAACGGAACTAGCGGGAGCCGGGGAGCTGTTTTTT. Protein sequence: CASSLTELAGAGELFF. The full variable domain, in which reference TRBV7-3 and TRBJ2-2 provide the parts outside the CDR3, is GAGVSQTPSNKVTEKGKYVELRCDPISGHTALYWYRQSLGQGPEFLIYFQGTGAADDSGLPNDRFFAVRPEGSVSTLKIQRTERGDSAVYLCASSLTELAGAGELFFGEGSRLTVL.

This clone was picked up a small number of times. The CDR3 here is CSVERTSGRNEQFF. Written as DNA, the CDR3 is TGCAGCGTTGAAAGGACTAGCGGGAGAAATGAGCAGTTCTTC. This rearrangement joins TRBV29-1 to TRBJ2-1; the match to TRBD2 covers 13 bases. The CDR3 contains 14 residues. Germline CDR1 reads SQVTM; CDR2 reads ANQGSEA. V lost 2 bases, J lost 7 bases, and 2 bases stayed unmatched.

This clone was seen only a few times. Other nucleotide sequences from this sample produce the same CDR3. V is TRBV30 and J is TRBJ2-5, with a weak D call TRBD1 (5 bases). CDR1 and CDR2 from the germline V gene are GTSNPN and SVGIG (reference sequence). V lost 3 bases and J 5 bases, leaving 10 bases between the germline ends. CDR3 length equals 12 residues. The CDR3 region is CAWSTGGETQYF. Written as DNA, the CDR3 is TGTGCCTGGAGCACAGGTGGGGAGACCCAGTACTTC. The variable domain in full, completed from reference TRBV30 and TRBJ2-5, reads SQTIHQWPATLVQPVGSPLSLECTVEGTSNPNLYWYRQAAGRGLQLLFYSVGIGQISSEVPQNLSASRPQDRQFILSSKKLLLSDSGFYLCAWSTGGETQYFGPGTRLLVL.

This clone turned up a few times. The chain links TRBV6-5 to TRBJ1-1; 7 bases agree with TRBD1. Germline CDR1 is MNHEY and CDR2 is SVGAGI. This CDR3 has 15 amino acids. V was pared by 7 bases and J by 1 base, with 9 bases of the junction left unmatched. This CDR3 is CASTSGTVPNTEAFF. DNA for the CDR3: TGTGCCAGCACCTCCGGGACAGTTCCGAACACTGAAGCTTTCTTT.

Only a few counts were recorded for this clone. The V gene is TRBV2, the J gene TRBJ1-1; a weak D match, TRBD1 (5 bases). The CDR3 spans 14 residues. Germline CDR1 reads SNHLY; CDR2 reads FYNNEI. Trimming took off 10 bases at V and 0 bases at J, with 15 bases between the two ends. The CDR3 here is CATDPQGMNTEAFF. In nucleotides, the CDR3 is TGTGCCACCGATCCCCAGGGAATGAACACTGAAGCTTTCTTT. Full variable domain (outside the CDR3, taken from reference TRBV2 and TRBJ1-1): EPEVTQTPSHQVTQMGQEVILRCVPISNHLYFYWYRQILGQKVEFLVSFYNNEISEKSEIFDDQFSVERPDGSNFTLKIRSTKLEDSAMYFCATDPQGMNTEAFFGQGTRLTVV.

This clone was observed a handful of times. The rearrangement uses TRBV30 and TRBJ1-1, with unresolved D. Germline CDR1 GTSNPN, CDR2 SVGIG (reference sequence). Deletions cut 4 bases from V and 0 bases from J, with 3 bases between. The CDR3 totals 11 residues. CDR3 nucleotides: TGTGCCTGGACAGTGAACACTGAAGCTTTCTTT. Amino acid sequence: CAWTVNTEAFF.